What follows describes a single TCR beta chain. The target antigen is unknown. This entry is derived from a study of cytomegalovirus exposure and HLA in healthy donors. As for the study in general: Drawn from HLA-typed donors, about 82 million unique TCRs were held in an early data release. Findings and caveats of the study: In a later analysis, TCR association rates varied by HLA locus: DRB1 most, HLA-C fewest. After further analysis at a later stage, 16,951 TCR beta sequences were associated with HLA alleles at 0.05 false discovery rate.

V gave up 3 bases and J gave up 4 bases; unmatched junction bases: 8. This CDR3 region has 15 residues. Germline V CDR1 and CDR2: SGDLS, YYNGEE. Amplification used 60 Vbeta primers and 13 Jbeta primers. Produced via immunoSEQ multiplex PCR; TCRdb's table is partial and in-frame only. The data hold about 170,000 clones, with 85% observed a single time. The gene calls are TRBV9 and TRBJ2-5; 8 bases fit TRBD1. Sequencing was performed on PBMCs. The TCR sequence derives from a young man in good health and CMV-seropositive. The CDR3 protein is CASSASGGEGETQYF. CDR3 in DNA: TGTGCCAGCAGCGCGTCAGGGGGCGAGGGAGAGACCCAGTACTTC.